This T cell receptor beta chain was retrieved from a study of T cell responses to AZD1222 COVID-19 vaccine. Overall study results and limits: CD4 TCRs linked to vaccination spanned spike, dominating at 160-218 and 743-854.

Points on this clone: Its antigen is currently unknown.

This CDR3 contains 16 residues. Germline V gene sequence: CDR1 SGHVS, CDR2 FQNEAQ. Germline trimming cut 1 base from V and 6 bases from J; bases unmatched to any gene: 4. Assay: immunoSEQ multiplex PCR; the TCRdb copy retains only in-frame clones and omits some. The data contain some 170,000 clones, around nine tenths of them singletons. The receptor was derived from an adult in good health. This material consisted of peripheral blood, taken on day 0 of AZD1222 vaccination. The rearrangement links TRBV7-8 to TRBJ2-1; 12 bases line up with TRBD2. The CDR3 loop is CASSLVSSGRANEQFF. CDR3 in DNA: TGTGCCAGCAGCTTAGTCTCTAGCGGGAGGGCCAATGAGCAGTTCTTC.